This T cell receptor beta chain was documented in a study of response to subunit inactivated influenza vaccine. This clonotype was detected only a few times. Using its own MiXCR run on the RT-PCR reads, TCRdb lists one record per CDR3 protein. The table lists 540,000 or so distinct CDR3 sequences, under 15% of them singletons. CDR1 is ENHRY and CDR2 is SYGVKD in the germline V gene. The CDR3 spans 16 residues. The trim removed 0 bases at V and 4 bases at J, leaving 4 bases unmatched. This chain joins TRBV10-3 and TRBJ2-5; TRBD1 aligns across 11 bases. The source was PBMCs from blood, collected around seven weeks after vaccination. The sequence was collected from a man between 45 and 60 years old who received an inactivated influenza vaccine. The CDR3 bases are TGTGCCATCAGTGAGTCGAGGACAGGGGGCAGAGAGACCCAGTACTTC. Translating gives CAISESRTGGRETQYF.